This T cell receptor beta chain comes out of a study of cytomegalovirus exposure and HLA in healthy donors. Study outcomes and limitations: Testing in vitro showed a few CMV-associated chains specific for CMV antigens. Most TCR sequences were uncommon, yet certain public TCRs appeared in many donors. Within the data, a cluster of highly shared sequence variants was likely a sequencing artifact. Per a prior analysis, the majority of TCR beta V segments were productive roughly 90% or roughly 30% of the time.

13 Jbeta primers and 60 Vbeta primers were used for the PCR. Profiled with immunoSEQ multiplex PCR; TCRdb holds only in-frame clones, not every one. Its table records 80,000 or so clones. Germline CDR1 SGHDN, CDR2 FVKESK. Trimming took 1 base from V and 7 from J, leaving 9 bases between them. The CDR3 is 13 amino acids. In regard to this clone: What it recognizes is unknown.

The specimen was PBMCs. This chain links TRBV14 with TRBJ2-3, with D hard to call. This TCR derives from a woman under 40 in good health and CMV-seronegative. The DNA for the CDR3 is TGTGCCAGCAGCCAAGGTGCTAGTCATACGCAGTATTTT. It encodes CASSQGASHTQYF.